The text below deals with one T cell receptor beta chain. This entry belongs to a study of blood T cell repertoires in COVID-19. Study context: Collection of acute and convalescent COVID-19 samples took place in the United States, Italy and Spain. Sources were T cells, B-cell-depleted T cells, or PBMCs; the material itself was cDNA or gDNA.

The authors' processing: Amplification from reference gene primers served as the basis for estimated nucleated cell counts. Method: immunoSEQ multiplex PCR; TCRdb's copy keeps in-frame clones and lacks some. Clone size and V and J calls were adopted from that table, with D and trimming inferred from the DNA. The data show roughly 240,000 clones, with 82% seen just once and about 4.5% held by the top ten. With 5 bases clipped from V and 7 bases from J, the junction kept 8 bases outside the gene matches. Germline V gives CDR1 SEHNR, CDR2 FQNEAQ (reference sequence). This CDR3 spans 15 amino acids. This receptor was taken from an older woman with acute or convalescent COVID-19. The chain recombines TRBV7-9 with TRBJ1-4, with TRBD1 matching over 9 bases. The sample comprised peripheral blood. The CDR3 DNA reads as TGTGCCAGCAGCGATCACAGGGGGCAATTTGAAAAACTGTTTTTT. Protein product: CASSDHRGQFEKLFF.